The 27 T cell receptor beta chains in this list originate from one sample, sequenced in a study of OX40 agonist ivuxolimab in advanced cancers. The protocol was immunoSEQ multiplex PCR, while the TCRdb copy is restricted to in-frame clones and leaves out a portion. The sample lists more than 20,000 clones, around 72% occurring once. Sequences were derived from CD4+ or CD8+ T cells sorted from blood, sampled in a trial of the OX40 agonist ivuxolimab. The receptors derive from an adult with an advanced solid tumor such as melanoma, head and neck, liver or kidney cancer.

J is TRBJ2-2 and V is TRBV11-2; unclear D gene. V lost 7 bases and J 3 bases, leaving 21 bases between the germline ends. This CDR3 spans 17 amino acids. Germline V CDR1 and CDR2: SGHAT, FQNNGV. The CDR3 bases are TGTGCCAGCACTAGGCCCCACCCATCGGCCGACACCGGGGAGCTGTTTTTT. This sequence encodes CASTRPHPSADTGELFF.

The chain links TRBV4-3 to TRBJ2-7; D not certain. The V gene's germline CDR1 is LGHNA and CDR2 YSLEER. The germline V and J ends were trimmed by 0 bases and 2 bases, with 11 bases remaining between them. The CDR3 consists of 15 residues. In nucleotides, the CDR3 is TGCGCCAGCAGCCAAGATCGGCCAGGCACCTACGAGCAGTACTTC. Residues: CASSQDRPGTYEQYF.

CDR3 region: CASSLDPGLDTEAFF. The CDR3 DNA sequence: TGTGCCAGCAGCTTAGATCCGGGTTTGGACACTGAAGCTTTCTTT. The gene calls are TRBV11-2 and TRBJ1-1; D unclear. The CDR3 is made up of 15 amino acids. Between the trimmed V and J ends, which lost 0 bases and 3 bases, there was a span of 11 bases. The germline CDR1 and CDR2 sequences are SGHAT and FQNNGV.

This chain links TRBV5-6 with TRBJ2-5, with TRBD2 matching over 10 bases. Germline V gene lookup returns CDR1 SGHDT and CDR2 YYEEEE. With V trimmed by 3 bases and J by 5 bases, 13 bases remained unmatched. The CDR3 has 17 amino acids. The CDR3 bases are TGTGCCAGCAGCTACGGTGGGGTAGCGGGGGGACGGGAGACCCAGTACTTC. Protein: CASSYGGVAGGRETQYF.

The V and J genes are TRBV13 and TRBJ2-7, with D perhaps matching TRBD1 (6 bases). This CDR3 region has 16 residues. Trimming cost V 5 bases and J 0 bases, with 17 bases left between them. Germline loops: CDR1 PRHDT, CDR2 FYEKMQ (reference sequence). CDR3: CASSLRGSRSSYEQYF. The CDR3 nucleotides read TGTGCCAGCAGCCTGAGGGGGAGTCGAAGCTCCTACGAGCAGTACTTC.

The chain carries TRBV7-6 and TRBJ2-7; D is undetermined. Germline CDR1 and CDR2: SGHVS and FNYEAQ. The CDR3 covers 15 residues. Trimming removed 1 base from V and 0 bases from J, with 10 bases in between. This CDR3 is CASSLEAQPSYEQYF. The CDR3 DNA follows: TGTGCCAGCAGCTTAGAGGCACAGCCCTCCTACGAGCAGTACTTC.

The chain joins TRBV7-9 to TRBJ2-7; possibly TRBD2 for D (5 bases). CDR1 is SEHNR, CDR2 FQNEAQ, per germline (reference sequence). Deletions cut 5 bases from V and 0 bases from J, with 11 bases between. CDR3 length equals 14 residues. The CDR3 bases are TGTGCCAGCAGCCCAGTGGGGAGCTCCTACGAGCAGTACTTC. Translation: CASSPVGSSYEQYF. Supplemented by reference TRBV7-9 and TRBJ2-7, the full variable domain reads DTGVSQNPRHKITKRGQNVTFRCDPISEHNRLYWYRQTLGQGPEFLTYFQNEAQLEKSRLLSDRFSAERPKGSFSTLEIQRTEQGDSAMYLCASSPVGSSYEQYFGPGTRLTVT.

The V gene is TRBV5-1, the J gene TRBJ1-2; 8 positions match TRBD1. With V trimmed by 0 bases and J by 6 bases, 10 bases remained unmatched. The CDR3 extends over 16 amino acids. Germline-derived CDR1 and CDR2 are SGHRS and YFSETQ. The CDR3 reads CASSLVVGTGGDGYTF. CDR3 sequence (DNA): TGCGCCAGCAGCTTGGTGGTCGGAACAGGGGGGGATGGCTACACCTTC.

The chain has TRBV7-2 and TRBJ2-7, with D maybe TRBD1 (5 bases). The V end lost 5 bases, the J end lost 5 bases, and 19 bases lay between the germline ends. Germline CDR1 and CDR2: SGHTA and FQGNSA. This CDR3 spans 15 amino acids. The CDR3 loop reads CASSADISAPHEQYF. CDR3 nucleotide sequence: TGTGCCAGCAGCGCGGACATTTCGGCTCCACACGAGCAGTACTTC.

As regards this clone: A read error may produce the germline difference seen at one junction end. CDR3 sequence reads: CASSPGQGTSGELFF. In nucleotides, the CDR3 is TGTGCCAGCAGCCCGGGACAGGGTACGTCCGGGGAGCTGTTTTTT. The genes are TRBV5-1 and TRBJ2-2; 9 nucleotides agree with TRBD1. Per germline, CDR1 SGHRS and CDR2 YFSETQ. CDR3 length equals 15 residues.

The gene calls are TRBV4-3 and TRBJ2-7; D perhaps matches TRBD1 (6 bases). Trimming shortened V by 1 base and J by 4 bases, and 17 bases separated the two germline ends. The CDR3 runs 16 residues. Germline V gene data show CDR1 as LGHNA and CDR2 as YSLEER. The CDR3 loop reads CASSQGLGGQNYEQYF. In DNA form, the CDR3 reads TGCGCCAGCAGCCAAGGCTTAGGCGGACAGAATTACGAGCAGTACTTC.

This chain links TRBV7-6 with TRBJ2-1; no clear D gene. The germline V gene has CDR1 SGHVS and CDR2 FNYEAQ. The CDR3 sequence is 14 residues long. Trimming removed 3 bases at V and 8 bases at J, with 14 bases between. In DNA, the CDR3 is TGTGCCAGCAGCTTCGTAGGGCTGGGCGATGAGCAGTTCTTC. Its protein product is CASSFVGLGDEQFF.

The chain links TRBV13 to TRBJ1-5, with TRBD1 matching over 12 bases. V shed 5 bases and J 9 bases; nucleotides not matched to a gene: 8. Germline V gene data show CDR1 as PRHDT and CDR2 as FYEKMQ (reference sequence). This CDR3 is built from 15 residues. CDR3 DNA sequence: TGTGCCAGCAGCCTCTCCCGGGACAGGGGGCGGCCCCAGCATTTT. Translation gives CASSLSRDRGRPQHF.

CDR3 coding DNA: TGTGCCAGCAGTGCTGAGGGTTTTAAAGCCAAAAACATTCAGTACTTC. This translates into CASSAEGFKAKNIQYF. The chain employs TRBV5-4 and TRBJ2-4; a possible D gene is TRBD2 (5 bases). Germline-derived CDR1 and CDR2 are SGHNT and YYREEE (reference sequence). V was pared by 5 bases and J by 0 bases, with 15 bases between. The CDR3 is made up of 16 amino acids.

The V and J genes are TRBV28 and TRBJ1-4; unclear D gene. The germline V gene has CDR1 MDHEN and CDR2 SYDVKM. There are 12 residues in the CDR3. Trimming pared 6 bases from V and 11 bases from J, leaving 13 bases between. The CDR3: CASSPVRAKLFF. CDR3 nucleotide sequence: TGTGCCAGCAGCCCAGTGAGGGCGAAACTGTTTTTT.

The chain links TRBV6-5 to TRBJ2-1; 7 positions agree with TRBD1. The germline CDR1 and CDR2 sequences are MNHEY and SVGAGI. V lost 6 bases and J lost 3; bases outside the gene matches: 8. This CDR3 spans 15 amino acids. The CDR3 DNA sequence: TGTGCCAGCAGCTCCGGGGACAGCCTCTACAATGAGCAGTTCTTC. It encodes CASSSGDSLYNEQFF.

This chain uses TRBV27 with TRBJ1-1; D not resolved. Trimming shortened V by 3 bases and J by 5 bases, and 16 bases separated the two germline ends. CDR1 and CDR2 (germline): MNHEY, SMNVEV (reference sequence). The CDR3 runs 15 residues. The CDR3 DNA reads TGTGCCAGCAGTTTGGGAGCCTTTGGAAAAACTGAAGCTTTCTTT. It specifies CASSLGAFGKTEAFF.

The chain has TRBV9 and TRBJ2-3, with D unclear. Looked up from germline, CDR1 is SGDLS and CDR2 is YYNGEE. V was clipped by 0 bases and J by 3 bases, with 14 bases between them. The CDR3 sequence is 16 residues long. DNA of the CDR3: TGTGCCAGCAGCGTAGGGGCCGAATGGTCGACAGATACGCAGTATTTT. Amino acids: CASSVGAEWSTDTQYF. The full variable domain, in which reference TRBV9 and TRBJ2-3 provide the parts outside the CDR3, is DSGVTQTPKHLITATGQRVTLRCSPRSGDLSVYWYQQSLDQGLQFLIQYYNGEERAKGNILERFSAQQFPDLHSELNLSSLELGDSALYFCASSVGAEWSTDTQYFGPGTRLTVL.

The CDR3 coding sequence is TGTGCCAGCAGGGTCGATCGGGAGCAGTTCTTC. It encodes CASRVDREQFF. This chain joins TRBV25-1 and TRBJ2-1; no reliable D call. V gave up 6 bases and J gave up 10 bases, with 10 bases separating them. The germline V gene has CDR1 MGHDK and CDR2 SYGVNS. This CDR3 has 11 amino acids.

In nucleotides, the CDR3 is TGTGCCAGCAGCTCTCAGGGGAGCTCCTACGAGCAGTACTTC. It yields the protein CASSSQGSSYEQYF. The rearrangement joins TRBV13 to TRBJ2-7, with a tentative D call TRBD1 (6 bases). Germline V CDR1 and CDR2: PRHDT, FYEKMQ (reference sequence). The CDR3 extends over 14 amino acids. V lost 4 bases and J 0 bases, leaving 10 bases between the germline ends.

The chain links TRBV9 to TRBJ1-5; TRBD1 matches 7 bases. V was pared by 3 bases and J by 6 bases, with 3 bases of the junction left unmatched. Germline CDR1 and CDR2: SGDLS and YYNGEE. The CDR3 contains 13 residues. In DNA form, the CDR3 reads TGTGCCAGCAGCGAGGGGGCTGCTCAGCCCCAGCATTTT. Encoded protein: CASSEGAAQPQHF. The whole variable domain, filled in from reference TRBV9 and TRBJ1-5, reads DSGVTQTPKHLITATGQRVTLRCSPRSGDLSVYWYQQSLDQGLQFLIQYYNGEERAKGNILERFSAQQFPDLHSELNLSSLELGDSALYFCASSEGAAQPQHFGDGTRLSIL.

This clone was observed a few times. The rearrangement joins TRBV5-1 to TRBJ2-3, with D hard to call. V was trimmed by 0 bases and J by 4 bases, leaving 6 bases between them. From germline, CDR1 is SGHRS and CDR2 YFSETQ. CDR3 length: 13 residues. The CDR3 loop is CASSLEVSDTQYF. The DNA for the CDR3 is TGCGCCAGCAGCTTGGAAGTATCAGATACGCAGTATTTT.

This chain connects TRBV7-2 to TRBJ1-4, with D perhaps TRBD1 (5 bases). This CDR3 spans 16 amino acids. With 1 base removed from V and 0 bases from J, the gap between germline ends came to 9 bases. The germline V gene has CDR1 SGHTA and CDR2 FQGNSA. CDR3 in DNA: TGTGCCAGCAGCTTAGACAGGAGTGCAACTAATGAAAAACTGTTTTTT. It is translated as CASSLDRSATNEKLFF.

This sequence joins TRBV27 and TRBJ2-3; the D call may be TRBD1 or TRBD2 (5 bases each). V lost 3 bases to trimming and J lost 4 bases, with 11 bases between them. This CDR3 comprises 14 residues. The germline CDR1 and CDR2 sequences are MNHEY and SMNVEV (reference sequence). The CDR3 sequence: CASSLGRRADTQYF. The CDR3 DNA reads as TGTGCCAGCAGTTTGGGACGAAGGGCAGATACGCAGTATTTT.

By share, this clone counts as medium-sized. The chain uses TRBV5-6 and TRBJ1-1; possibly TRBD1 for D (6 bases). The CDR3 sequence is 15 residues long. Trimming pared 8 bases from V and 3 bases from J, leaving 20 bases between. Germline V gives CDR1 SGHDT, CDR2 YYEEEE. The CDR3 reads CASGQSDQVYTEAFF. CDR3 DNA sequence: TGTGCCAGTGGACAGTCGGACCAGGTATACACTGAAGCTTTCTTT.

This chain's CDR3 is CASSEILVSLYQETQYF. The CDR3 DNA follows: TGTGCCAGCAGTGAAATCCTGGTCTCTTTGTACCAAGAGACCCAGTACTTC. J is TRBJ2-5 and V is TRBV2; unclear D gene. V was pared by 2 bases and J by 0 bases, with 16 bases between. There are 17 residues in the CDR3. The V gene's germline CDR1 is SNHLY and CDR2 FYNNEI. Looking up the rest from reference TRBV2 and TRBJ2-5 gives the full variable domain: EPEVTQTPSHQVTQMGQEVILRCVPISNHLYFYWYRQILGQKVEFLVSFYNNEISEKSEIFDDQFSVERPDGSNFTLKIRSTKLEDSAMYFCASSEILVSLYQETQYFGPGTRLLVL.

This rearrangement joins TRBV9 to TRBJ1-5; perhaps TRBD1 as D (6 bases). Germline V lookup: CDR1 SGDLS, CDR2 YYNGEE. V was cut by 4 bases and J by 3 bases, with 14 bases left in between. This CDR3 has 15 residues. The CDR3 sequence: CASSLRGGLNQPQHF. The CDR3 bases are TGTGCCAGCAGCCTCAGGGGAGGACTCAATCAGCCCCAGCATTTT.